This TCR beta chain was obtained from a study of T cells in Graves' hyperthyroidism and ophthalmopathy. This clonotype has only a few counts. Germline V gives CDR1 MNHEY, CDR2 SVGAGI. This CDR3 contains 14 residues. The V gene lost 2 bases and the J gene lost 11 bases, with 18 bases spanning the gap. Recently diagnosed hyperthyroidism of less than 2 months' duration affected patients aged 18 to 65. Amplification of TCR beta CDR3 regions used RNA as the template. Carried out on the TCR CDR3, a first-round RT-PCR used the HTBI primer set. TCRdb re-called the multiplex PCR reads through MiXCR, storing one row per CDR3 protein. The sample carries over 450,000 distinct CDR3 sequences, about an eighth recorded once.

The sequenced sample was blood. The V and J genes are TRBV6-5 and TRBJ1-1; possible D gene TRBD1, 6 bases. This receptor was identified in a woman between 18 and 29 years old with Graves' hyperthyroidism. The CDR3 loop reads CASSYGAGVMTAFF. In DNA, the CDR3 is TGTGCCAGCAGTTACGGGGCAGGGGTGATGACTGCTTTCTTT.